This TCR beta chain was found in a study of T cell responses to AZD1222 COVID-19 vaccine. With regard to this clone: Its antigen is not identified.

Broader study findings: The study sampled repertoires only after the peak T cell response.

Trimming left V 5 bases short and J 0 bases short, with 31 bases between. Germline V gene lookup returns CDR1 PRHDT and CDR2 FYEKMQ (reference sequence). CDR3 size: 21 residues. Method: immunoSEQ multiplex PCR; TCRdb's copy keeps in-frame clones and lacks some. The sample has 150,000 to 200,000 clones, 70% to 90% seen once; the top ten hold 7.7%. The sequencing here drew on peripheral blood, taken on day 0 of AZD1222 vaccination. The sequence came from an adult in good health. The rearrangement uses TRBV13 and TRBJ2-5; tentative D call: TRBD2 (6 bases). The CDR3 spells CASSANRPWTTDETYQETQYF. For the CDR3, the DNA is TGTGCCAGCAGCGCAAACCGCCCATGGACTACCGATGAAACGTACCAAGAGACCCAGTACTTC.